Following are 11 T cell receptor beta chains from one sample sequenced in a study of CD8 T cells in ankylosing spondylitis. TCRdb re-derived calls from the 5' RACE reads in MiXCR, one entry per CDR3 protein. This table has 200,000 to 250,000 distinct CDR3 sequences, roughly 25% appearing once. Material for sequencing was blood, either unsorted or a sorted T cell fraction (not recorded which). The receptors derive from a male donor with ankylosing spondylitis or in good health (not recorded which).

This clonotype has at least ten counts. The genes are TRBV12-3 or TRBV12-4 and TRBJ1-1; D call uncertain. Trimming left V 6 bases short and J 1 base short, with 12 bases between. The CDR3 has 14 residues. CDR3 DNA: TGTGCCAGCAGCCCTACAATGCCGAACACTGAAGCTTTCTTT. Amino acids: CASSPTMPNTEAFF.

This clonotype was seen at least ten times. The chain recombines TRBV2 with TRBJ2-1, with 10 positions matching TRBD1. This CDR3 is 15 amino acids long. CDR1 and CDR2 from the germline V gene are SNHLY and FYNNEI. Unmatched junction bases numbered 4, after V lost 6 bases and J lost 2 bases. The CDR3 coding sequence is TGTGCCAGCAGCGGACAGGGGGGCACCTACAATGAGCAGTTCTTC. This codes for CASSGQGGTYNEQFF.

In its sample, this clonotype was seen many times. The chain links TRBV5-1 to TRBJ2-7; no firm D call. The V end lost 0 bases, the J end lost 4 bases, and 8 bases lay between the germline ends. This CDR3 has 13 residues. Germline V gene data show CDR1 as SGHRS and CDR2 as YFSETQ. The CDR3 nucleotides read TGCGCCAGCAGCTTGGAGTGGCAGTACGAGCAGTACTTC. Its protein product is CASSLEWQYEQYF.

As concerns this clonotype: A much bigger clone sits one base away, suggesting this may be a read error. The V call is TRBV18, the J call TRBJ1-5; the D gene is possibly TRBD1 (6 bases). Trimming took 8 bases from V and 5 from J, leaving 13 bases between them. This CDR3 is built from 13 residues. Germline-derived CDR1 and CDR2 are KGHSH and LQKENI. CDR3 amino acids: CASTRDTDQPQHF. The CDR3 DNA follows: TGTGCCAGCACACGGGACACAGATCAGCCCCAGCATTTT.

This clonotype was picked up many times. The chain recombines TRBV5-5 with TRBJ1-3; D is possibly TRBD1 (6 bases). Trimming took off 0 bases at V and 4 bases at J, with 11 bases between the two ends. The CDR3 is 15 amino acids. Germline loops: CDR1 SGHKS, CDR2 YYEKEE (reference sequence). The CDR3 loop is CASSLGVQGGNTIYF. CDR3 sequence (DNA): TGTGCCAGCAGCTTGGGAGTGCAGGGGGGAAACACCATATATTTT.

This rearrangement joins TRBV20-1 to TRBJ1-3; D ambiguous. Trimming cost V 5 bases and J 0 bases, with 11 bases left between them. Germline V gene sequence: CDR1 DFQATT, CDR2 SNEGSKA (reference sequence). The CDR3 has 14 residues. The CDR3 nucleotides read TGCAGTGCTCCTAGCCCGAACTCTGGAAACACCATATATTTT. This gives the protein CSAPSPNSGNTIYF.

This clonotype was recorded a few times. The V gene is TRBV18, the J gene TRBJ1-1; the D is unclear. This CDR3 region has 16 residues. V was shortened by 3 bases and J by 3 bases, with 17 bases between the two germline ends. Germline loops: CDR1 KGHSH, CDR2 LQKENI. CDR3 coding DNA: TGTGCCAGCTCACCCGCGGCAGGAAGATGGGACACTGAAGCTTTCTTT. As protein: CASSPAAGRWDTEAFF.

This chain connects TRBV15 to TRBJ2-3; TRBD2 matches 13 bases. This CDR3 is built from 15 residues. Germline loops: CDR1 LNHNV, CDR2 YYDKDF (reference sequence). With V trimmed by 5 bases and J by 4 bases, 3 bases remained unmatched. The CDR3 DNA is TGTGCCACCAGCCAACTAGCGGGAGGGCCAGATACGCAGTATTTT. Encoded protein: CATSQLAGGPDTQYF.

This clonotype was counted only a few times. The CDR3 coding sequence is TGCAGTGCTACAGCAGGGGTTAGGAACACTGAAGCTTTCTTT. It codes for CSATAGVRNTEAFF. The chain couples TRBV20-1 to TRBJ1-1, with a tentative D call TRBD1 (6 bases). V dropped 4 bases and J dropped 1 base, with 13 bases sitting between them. CDR3 length: 14 residues. CDR1 DFQATT and CDR2 SNEGSKA come from the germline V gene (reference sequence).

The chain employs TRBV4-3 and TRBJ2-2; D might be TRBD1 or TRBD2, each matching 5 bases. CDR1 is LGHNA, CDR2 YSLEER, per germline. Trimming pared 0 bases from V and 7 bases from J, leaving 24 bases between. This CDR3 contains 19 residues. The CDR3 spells CASSQEGRGGGGGGGELFF. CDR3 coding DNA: TGCGCCAGCAGCCAAGAGGGAAGGGGCGGAGGAGGAGGTGGCGGGGAGCTGTTTTTT.

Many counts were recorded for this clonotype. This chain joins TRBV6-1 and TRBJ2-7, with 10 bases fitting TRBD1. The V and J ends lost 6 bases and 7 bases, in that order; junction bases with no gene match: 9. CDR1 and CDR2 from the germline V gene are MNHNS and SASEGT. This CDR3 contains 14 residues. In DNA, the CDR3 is TGTGCCAGCAGCCGGACAGGGGGGCCTGGTGAGCAGTACTTC. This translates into CASSRTGGPGEQYF.